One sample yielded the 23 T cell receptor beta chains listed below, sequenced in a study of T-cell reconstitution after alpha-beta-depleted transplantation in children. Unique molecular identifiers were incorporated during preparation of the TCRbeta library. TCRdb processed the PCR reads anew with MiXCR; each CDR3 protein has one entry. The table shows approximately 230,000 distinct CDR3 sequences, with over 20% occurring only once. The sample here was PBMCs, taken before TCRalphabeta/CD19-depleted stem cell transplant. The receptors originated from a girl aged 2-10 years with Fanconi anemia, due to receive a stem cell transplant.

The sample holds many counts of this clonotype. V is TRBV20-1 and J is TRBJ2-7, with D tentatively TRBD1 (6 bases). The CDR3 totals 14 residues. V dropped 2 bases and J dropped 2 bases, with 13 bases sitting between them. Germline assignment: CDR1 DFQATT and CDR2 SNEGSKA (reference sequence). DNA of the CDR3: TGCAGTGCTAGACCGGTGGACAGTCCCTACGAGCAGTACTTC. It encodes CSARPVDSPYEQYF.

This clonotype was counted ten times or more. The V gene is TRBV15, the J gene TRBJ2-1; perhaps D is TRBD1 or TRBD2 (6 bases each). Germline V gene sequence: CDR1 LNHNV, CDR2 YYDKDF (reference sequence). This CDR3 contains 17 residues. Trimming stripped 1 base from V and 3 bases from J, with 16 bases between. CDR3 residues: CATSRGGAGQGYNEQFF. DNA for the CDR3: TGTGCCACCAGCAGAGGAGGGGCGGGACAAGGCTACAATGAGCAGTTCTTC.

Written as DNA, the CDR3 is TGTGCCATCAGTGGGCGGGAGCGGGCGTACAATGAGCAGTTCTTC. Its translation is CAISGRERAYNEQFF. This rearrangement joins TRBV10-3 to TRBJ2-1; 7 nucleotides match TRBD2. The ends lost 4 bases at V and 4 bases at J; junction bases unmatched: 7. Germline lookup yields CDR1 ENHRY and CDR2 SYGVKD. The CDR3 has 15 residues.

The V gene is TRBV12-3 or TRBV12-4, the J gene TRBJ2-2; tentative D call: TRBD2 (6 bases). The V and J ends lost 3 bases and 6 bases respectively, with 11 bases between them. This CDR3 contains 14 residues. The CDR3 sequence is CASSFRDFSGELFF. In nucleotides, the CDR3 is TGTGCCAGCAGTTTTAGGGACTTTTCCGGGGAGCTGTTTTTT.

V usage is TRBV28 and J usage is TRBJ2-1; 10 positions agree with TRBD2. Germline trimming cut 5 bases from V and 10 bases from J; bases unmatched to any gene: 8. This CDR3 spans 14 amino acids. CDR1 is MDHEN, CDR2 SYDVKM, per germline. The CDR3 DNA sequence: TGTGCCAGCAGTGTCAGCGGGAGGGCCAGGGAGCAGTTCTTC. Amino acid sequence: CASSVSGRAREQFF.

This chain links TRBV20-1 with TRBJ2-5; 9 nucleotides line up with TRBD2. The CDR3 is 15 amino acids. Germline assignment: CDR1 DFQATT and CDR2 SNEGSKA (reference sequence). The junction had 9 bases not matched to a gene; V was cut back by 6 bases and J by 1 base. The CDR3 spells CSAGTSWGSQETQYF. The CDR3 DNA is TGCAGTGCCGGGACTAGCTGGGGAAGCCAAGAGACCCAGTACTTC.

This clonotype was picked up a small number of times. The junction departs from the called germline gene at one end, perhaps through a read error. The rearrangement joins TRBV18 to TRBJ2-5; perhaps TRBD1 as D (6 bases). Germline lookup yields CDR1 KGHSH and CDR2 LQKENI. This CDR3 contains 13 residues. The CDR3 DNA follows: TGTGCCAGCTCGCCACAGGGCGGAGAGACCCAGTACTTC. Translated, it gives CASSPQGGETQYF.

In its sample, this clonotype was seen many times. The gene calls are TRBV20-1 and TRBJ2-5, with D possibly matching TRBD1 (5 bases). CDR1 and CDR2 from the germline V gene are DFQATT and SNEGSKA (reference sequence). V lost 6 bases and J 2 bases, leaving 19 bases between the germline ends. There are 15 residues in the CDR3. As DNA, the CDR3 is TGCAGTGCCAACATGGCGACAGTTTCTCAAGAGACCCAGTACTTC. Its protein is CSANMATVSQETQYF.

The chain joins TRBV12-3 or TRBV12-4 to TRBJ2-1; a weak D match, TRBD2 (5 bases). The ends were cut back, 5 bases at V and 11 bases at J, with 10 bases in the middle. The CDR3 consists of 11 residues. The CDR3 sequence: CASSPDFQQFF. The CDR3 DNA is TGTGCCAGCAGTCCGGACTTCCAGCAGTTCTTC.

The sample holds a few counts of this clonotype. CDR3 coding DNA: TGCAGCGTTGACGCCTGGACTAGCCACAATGAGCAGTTCTTC. Its translation is CSVDAWTSHNEQFF. The chain links TRBV29-1 to TRBJ2-1, with 8 bases aligning to TRBD2. Germline V CDR1 and CDR2: SQVTM, ANQGSEA. Germline trimming cut 3 bases from V and 5 bases from J; bases unmatched to any gene: 6. The CDR3 length is 14 residues.

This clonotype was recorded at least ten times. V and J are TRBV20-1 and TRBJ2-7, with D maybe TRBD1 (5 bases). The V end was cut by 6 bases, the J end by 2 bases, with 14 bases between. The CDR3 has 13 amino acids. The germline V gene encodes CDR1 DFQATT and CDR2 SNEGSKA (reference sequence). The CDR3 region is CSACSDKAYEQYF. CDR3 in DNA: TGCAGTGCCTGTTCGGACAAAGCCTACGAGCAGTACTTC.

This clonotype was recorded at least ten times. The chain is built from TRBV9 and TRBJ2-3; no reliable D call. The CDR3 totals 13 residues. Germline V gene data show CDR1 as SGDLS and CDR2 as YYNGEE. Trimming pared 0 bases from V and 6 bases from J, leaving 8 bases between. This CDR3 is CASSVGRTDTQYF. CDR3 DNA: TGTGCCAGCAGCGTAGGTAGGACGGATACGCAGTATTTT.

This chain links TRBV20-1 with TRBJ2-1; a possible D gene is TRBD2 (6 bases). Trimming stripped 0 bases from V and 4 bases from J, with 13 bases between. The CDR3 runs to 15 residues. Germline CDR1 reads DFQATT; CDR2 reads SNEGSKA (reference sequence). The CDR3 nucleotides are TGCAGTGCTAGAGACCTGAGGACTACATACAATGAGCAGTTCTTC. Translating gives CSARDLRTTYNEQFF.

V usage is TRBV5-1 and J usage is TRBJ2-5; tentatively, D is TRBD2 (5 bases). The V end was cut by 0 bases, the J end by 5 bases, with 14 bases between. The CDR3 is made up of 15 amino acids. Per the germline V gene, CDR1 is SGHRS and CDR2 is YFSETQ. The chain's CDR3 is CASSLERRREETQYF. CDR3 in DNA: TGCGCCAGCAGCTTGGAGCGGAGGCGTGAGGAGACCCAGTACTTC.

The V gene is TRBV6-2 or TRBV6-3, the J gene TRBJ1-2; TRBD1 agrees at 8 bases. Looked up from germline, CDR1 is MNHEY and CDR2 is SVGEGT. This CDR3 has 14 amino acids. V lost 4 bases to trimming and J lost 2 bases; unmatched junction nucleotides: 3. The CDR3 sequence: CASSWGQENYGYTF. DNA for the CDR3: TGTGCCAGCAGTTGGGGACAGGAAAACTATGGCTACACCTTC.

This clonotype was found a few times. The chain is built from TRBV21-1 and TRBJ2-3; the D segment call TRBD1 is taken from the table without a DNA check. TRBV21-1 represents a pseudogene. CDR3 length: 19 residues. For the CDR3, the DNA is TGTGCCAGCAGCAAGATAAAAGGGGGGGGAGAAGCAGACACAGATACGCAGTATTTT. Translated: CASSKIKGGGEADTDTQYF.

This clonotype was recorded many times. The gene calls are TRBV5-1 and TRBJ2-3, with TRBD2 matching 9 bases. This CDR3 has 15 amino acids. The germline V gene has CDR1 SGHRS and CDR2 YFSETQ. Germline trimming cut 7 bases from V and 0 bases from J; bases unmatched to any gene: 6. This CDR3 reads CASGAGGPSTDTQYF. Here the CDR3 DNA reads TGCGCCAGCGGAGCGGGGGGCCCGAGCACAGATACGCAGTATTTT.

The CDR3, as DNA: TGTGCCAGCAGTGAAACGTCGGCAGGGGTACTCTCTGGGGCCAACGTCCTGACTTTC. It translates to CASSETSAGVLSGANVLTF. This chain connects TRBV6-1 to TRBJ2-6; a possible D gene is TRBD1 (6 bases). Germline V gene sequence: CDR1 MNHNS, CDR2 SASEGT. V was trimmed by 2 bases and J by 0 bases, leaving 17 bases between them. The CDR3 has 19 amino acids.

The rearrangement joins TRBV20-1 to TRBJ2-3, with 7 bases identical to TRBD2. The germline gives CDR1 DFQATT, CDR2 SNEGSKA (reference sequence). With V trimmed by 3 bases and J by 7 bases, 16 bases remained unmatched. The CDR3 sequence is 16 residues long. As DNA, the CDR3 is TGCAGTGCTAGTCCCCTATCTAGCGGAGGACGGCATACGCAGTATTTT. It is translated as CSASPLSSGGRHTQYF.

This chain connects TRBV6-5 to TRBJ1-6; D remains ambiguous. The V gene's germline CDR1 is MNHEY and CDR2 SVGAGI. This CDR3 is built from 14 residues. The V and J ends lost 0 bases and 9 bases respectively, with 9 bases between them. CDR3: CASSYSALSSPLHF. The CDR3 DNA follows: TGTGCCAGCAGTTACTCGGCACTTTCTTCACCCCTCCACTTT.

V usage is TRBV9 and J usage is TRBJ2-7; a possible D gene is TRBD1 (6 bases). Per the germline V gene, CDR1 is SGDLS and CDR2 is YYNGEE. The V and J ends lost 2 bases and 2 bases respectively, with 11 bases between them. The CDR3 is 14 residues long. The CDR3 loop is CASSVAGTTYEQYF. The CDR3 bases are TGTGCCAGCAGCGTCGCCGGGACAACCTACGAGCAGTACTTC. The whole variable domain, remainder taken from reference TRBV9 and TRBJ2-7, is DSGVTQTPKHLITATGQRVTLRCSPRSGDLSVYWYQQSLDQGLQFLIQYYNGEERAKGNILERFSAQQFPDLHSELNLSSLELGDSALYFCASSVAGTTYEQYFGPGTRLTVT.

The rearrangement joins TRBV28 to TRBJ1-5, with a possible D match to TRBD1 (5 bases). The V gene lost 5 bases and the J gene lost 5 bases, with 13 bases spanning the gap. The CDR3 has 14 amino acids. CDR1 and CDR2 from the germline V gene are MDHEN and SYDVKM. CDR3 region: CASSNRGMDQPQHF. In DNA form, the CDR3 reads TGTGCCAGCAGTAATCGGGGGATGGATCAGCCCCAGCATTTT. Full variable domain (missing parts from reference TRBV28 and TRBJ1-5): DVKVTQSSRYLVKRTGEKVFLECVQDMDHENMFWYRQDPGLGLRLIYFSYDVKMKEKGDIPEGYSVSREKKERFSLILESASTNQTSMYLCASSNRGMDQPQHFGDGTRLSIL.

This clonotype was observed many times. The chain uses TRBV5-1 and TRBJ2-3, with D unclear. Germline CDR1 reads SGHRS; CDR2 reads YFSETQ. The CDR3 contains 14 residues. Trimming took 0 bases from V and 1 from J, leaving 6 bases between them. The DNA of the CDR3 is TGCGCCAGCAGCTTGGCGGGTCGCACAGATACGCAGTATTTT. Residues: CASSLAGRTDTQYF.